The clone carrying this T cell receptor (beta chain) has more than one count but fewer than ten. Its target is not known. Universal primer sites and UMIs were introduced during 5'RACE template-switching synthesis of TCR cDNA. TCRdb reprocessed the 5' RACE reads via MiXCR and lists one record per CDR3 protein. This sample carries some 550,000 distinct CDR3 sequences, about 19% of them seen once, and the ten largest clones take more than 13%. The CDR3 length is 16 residues. Looked up from germline, CDR1 is MDHEN and CDR2 is SYDVKM. The J segment lost 5 bases and the V segment lost 5 bases, leaving 10 bases of the junction unmatched. The sample is drawn from a study of T cells after yellow fever vaccination. Notes on the study in general: Researchers report a weaker secondary response that nonetheless peaked faster, day 5 versus 15. A small proportion of clonotypes was detected in both the CD4 and CD8 compartments. Abundant clonotypes (contaminants from the bulk population) could be present in FACS-sorted repertoires.

This TCR was sampled from a man aged 30-40 years who received the YFV17D yellow fever vaccine. This chain connects TRBV28 to TRBJ2-1; 9 nucleotides line up with TRBD1. The material sequenced was PBMCs, taken 15 days after the yellow fever booster vaccination. CDR3 protein: CASSSLQGAGNNEQFF. CDR3 DNA sequence: TGTGCCAGCAGTAGCCTACAGGGGGCTGGGAACAATGAGCAGTTCTTC. The variable domain in full, with the rest retrieved from reference TRBV28 and TRBJ2-1, is DVKVTQSSRYLVKRTGEKVFLECVQDMDHENMFWYRQDPGLGLRLIYFSYDVKMKEKGDIPEGYSVSREKKERFSLILESASTNQTSMYLCASSSLQGAGNNEQFFGPGTRLTVL.